The 29 T cell receptor beta chains listed next were all sequenced from one sample in a study of blood T cell repertoires in COVID-19. Repertoires were generated with immunoSEQ multiplex PCR, while TCRdb's copy carries only in-frame clones and drops some. This table holds 200,000 or so clones, about 91% found once. Sequenced input: PBMCs or T cells enriched from blood (not recorded which). These receptors were collected from a woman between 35 and 50 years old with acute COVID-19.

The rearrangement uses TRBV7-2 and TRBJ2-7, with 14 bases fitting TRBD2. Unmatched junction bases numbered 2, after V lost 5 bases and J lost 2 bases. Per germline, CDR1 SGHTA and CDR2 FQGNSA. The CDR3 is 15 amino acids. The CDR3 reads CASSRTSGGPYEQYF. In DNA form, the CDR3 reads TGTGCCAGCAGCCGGACTAGCGGGGGGCCCTACGAGCAGTACTTC. The full variable domain, its missing parts supplied by reference TRBV7-2 and TRBJ2-7, is GAGVSQSPSNKVTEKGKDVELRCDPISGHTALYWYRQSLGQGLEFLIYFQGNSAPDKSGLPSDRFSAERTGGSVSTLTIQRTQQEDSAVYLCASSRTSGGPYEQYFGPGTRLTVT.

The V call is TRBV30, the J call TRBJ1-5; 9 bases fit TRBD1. V lost 2 bases, J lost 1 base, and 3 bases stayed unmatched. This CDR3 has 15 amino acids. Germline values: CDR1 GTSNPN, CDR2 SVGIG (reference sequence). The CDR3 region has the DNA TGTGCCTGGAGTACCGGGACAGGGAGCAATCAGCCCCAGCATTTT. This translates into CAWSTGTGSNQPQHF.

This chain links TRBV4-3 with TRBJ1-5; D remains unclear. Germline values: CDR1 LGHNA, CDR2 YSLEER. The length of the CDR3 is 13 residues. V dropped 1 base and J dropped 5 bases, with 6 bases sitting between them. The CDR3 sequence is CASSQGKHQPQHF. The DNA of the CDR3 is TGCGCCAGCAGCCAAGGCAAGCATCAGCCCCAGCATTTT.

The rearrangement joins TRBV6-2 or TRBV6-3 to TRBJ2-5, with 8 bases that match TRBD1. This CDR3 comprises 15 residues. J gave up 4 bases and V 3 bases, and 7 bases lay outside the gene matches. Germline CDR1 MNHEY, CDR2 SVGEGT. The CDR3 spells CASSYLDRVGETQYF. The CDR3 DNA follows: TGTGCCAGCAGTTATTTGGACAGGGTAGGAGAGACCCAGTACTTC.

The rearrangement links TRBV10-3 to TRBJ2-7, with 7 bases aligning to TRBD1. V trimming: 5 bases; J trimming: 2 bases; junction bases outside the gene matches: 6. The germline V gene has CDR1 ENHRY and CDR2 SYGVKD. This CDR3 region has 14 residues. The CDR3 sequence: CAISRQGPAYEQYV. The CDR3 DNA follows: TGTGCCATCAGTCGACAGGGACCTGCCTACGAGCAGTACGTC.

CDR3 nucleotide sequence: TGTGCCAGTAGTACTCGGGACAGGGTCGGCGGCTACACCTTC. It translates to CASSTRDRVGGYTF. This chain links TRBV19 with TRBJ1-2; 9 positions match TRBD1. The CDR3 is made up of 14 amino acids. The junction had 8 bases not matched to a gene; V was cut back by 4 bases and J by 8 bases. Germline values: CDR1 LNHDA, CDR2 SQIVND (reference sequence).

The chain links TRBV6-4 to TRBJ2-7; 12 nucleotides match TRBD2. The CDR3 totals 20 residues. Germline V gives CDR1 MRHNA, CDR2 SNTAGT. Trimming at V came to 0 bases and at J to 3 bases, leaving 15 bases not matched to a gene. CDR3 loop: CASSDSMTSGRVSRDYEQYV. CDR3 nucleotide sequence: TGTGCCAGCAGTGACTCTATGACTAGCGGGAGAGTTTCCCGGGACTACGAGCAGTACGTC.

This chain uses TRBV2 with TRBJ2-2; no definite D call. With 10 bases removed from V and 3 bases from J, the gap between germline ends came to 15 bases. Germline V gives CDR1 SNHLY, CDR2 FYNNEI. CDR3 length: 14 amino acids. The CDR3 here is CATRGRRDTGELFF. Written as DNA, the CDR3 is TGTGCCACCCGAGGTCGTAGAGACACCGGGGAGCTGTTTTTT.

The V and J genes are TRBV27 and TRBJ1-1; D unresolved. Germline V gene sequence: CDR1 MNHEY, CDR2 SMNVEV (reference sequence). The CDR3 runs to 12 residues. The V gene lost 6 bases and the J gene lost 5 bases, with 10 bases spanning the gap. The CDR3 DNA follows: TGTGCCAGCAGGGCAGGAGGTACTGAAGCTTTCTTT. Protein sequence: CASRAGGTEAFF.

The chain joins TRBV24-1 to TRBJ1-5; D gene uncertain. Germline CDR1 KGHDR, CDR2 SFDVKD. The CDR3 sequence is 12 residues long. V lost 4 bases, J lost 4 bases, and 4 bases lay in between. The CDR3 loop is CATSDPNQPQHF. CDR3 coding DNA: TGTGCCACCAGTGACCCGAATCAGCCCCAGCATTTT.

This chain joins TRBV7-2 and TRBJ2-1, with TRBD2 identical over 7 bases. The germline gives CDR1 SGHTA, CDR2 FQGNSA. There are 15 residues in the CDR3. With V trimmed by 1 base and J by 1 base, 1 base remained unmatched. This CDR3 is CASSLDGGSYNEQFF. CDR3 bases: TGTGCCAGCAGCTTAGACGGGGGGTCCTACAATGAGCAGTTCTTC.

The J gene is TRBJ1-2, the V gene TRBV6-5, with D unclear. Germline values: CDR1 MNHEY, CDR2 SVGAGI. Trimming cost V 7 bases and J 5 bases, with 8 bases left between them. This CDR3 has 11 residues. CDR3 nucleotide sequence: TGTGCCAGCACCATGCAGTATGGCTACACCTTC. Protein product: CASTMQYGYTF.

The gene calls are TRBV19 and TRBJ1-1, with TRBD1 as a possible D gene (5 bases). Germline V gives CDR1 LNHDA, CDR2 SQIVND (reference sequence). The CDR3 loop spans 15 amino acids. The V end lost 7 bases, the J end lost 5 bases, and 20 bases lay between the germline ends. The CDR3 sequence: CASTRDPSGGTEAFF. The CDR3 DNA reads TGTGCCAGTACCAGGGACCCCAGCGGGGGAACTGAAGCTTTCTTT.

V and J are TRBV27 and TRBJ1-6, with D maybe TRBD1 (5 bases). The CDR3 runs 16 residues. Germline values: CDR1 MNHEY, CDR2 SMNVEV (reference sequence). Trimming stripped 5 bases from V and 9 bases from J, with 20 bases between. The CDR3 region is CASSAPRGKPGSPLHF. The CDR3 coding sequence is TGTGCCAGCAGTGCCCCCCGGGGGAAGCCGGGTTCACCCCTCCACTTT.

The chain combines TRBV19 with TRBJ2-5; 10 bases match TRBD1. The V gene end was trimmed by 5 bases and the J gene end by 2 bases; junction bases not matched to a gene: 14. The CDR3 runs 18 residues. Germline V gene sequence: CDR1 LNHDA, CDR2 SQIVND (reference sequence). CDR3 region: CASSVDRGLTVRQETQYF. The CDR3 coding sequence is TGTGCCAGTAGTGTCGACAGGGGGCTAACTGTCCGACAAGAGACCCAGTACTTC.

The J gene is TRBJ2-5, the V gene TRBV7-2; possible D gene TRBD2, 6 bases. V was trimmed by 5 bases and J by 5 bases, leaving 18 bases between them. CDR3 length: 15 residues. Germline CDR1 and CDR2: SGHTA and FQGNSA. The CDR3 DNA reads as TGTGCCAGCAGCCTCCGGAGGGAAATCGGGGAGACCCAGTACTTC. Encoded protein: CASSLRREIGETQYF.

The chain carries TRBV27 and TRBJ1-6; TRBD1 matches 7 bases. This CDR3 has 15 residues. Trimming at V came to 0 bases and at J to 7 bases, leaving 3 bases not matched to a gene. Looked up from germline, CDR1 is MNHEY and CDR2 is SMNVEV (reference sequence). The CDR3 nucleotides read TGTGCCAGCAGTTTATCGACAGGGCGAAATTCACCCCTCCACTTT. It is translated as CASSLSTGRNSPLHF.

The V gene is TRBV6-2 or TRBV6-3, the J gene TRBJ2-1, with D possibly matching TRBD2 (6 bases). The CDR3 is 16 residues long. Trimming removed 4 bases from V and 0 bases from J, with 13 bases in between. Germline CDR1 is MNHEY and CDR2 is SVGEGT. CDR3 loop: CASSSPLGGSYNEQFF. The DNA for the CDR3 is TGTGCCAGCAGTTCCCCCCTCGGGGGCTCCTACAATGAGCAGTTCTTC.

This clone was recorded once. V gene TRBV7-2 combines with J gene TRBJ2-3; no definite D call. The CDR3 runs to 15 residues. The germline CDR1 and CDR2 sequences are SGHTA and FQGNSA. Trimming took 3 bases from V and 2 from J, leaving 12 bases between them. The CDR3 reads CASSFVFRLTDTQYF. DNA for the CDR3: TGTGCCAGCAGCTTTGTGTTCCGTCTCACAGATACGCAGTATTTT.

This clone showed up just once. This chain joins TRBV4-2 and TRBJ2-1, with 8 bases aligning to TRBD1. The CDR3 totals 16 residues. In germline, CDR1 is LGHNA, CDR2 YNFKEQ. The trim removed 4 bases at V and 8 bases at J, leaving 13 bases unmatched. The CDR3 DNA is TGTGCCAGCAGCCTTATCCAAGGACAGGGTACCGATGAGCAGTTCTTC. Amino acids: CASSLIQGQGTDEQFF.

This rearrangement joins TRBV5-6 to TRBJ2-2; 9 nucleotides match TRBD1. The trim removed 1 base at V and 3 bases at J, leaving 4 bases unmatched. Germline CDR1 reads SGHDT; CDR2 reads YYEEEE. The CDR3 has 16 residues. The CDR3 loop is CASSLTGGLYTGELFF. The CDR3 DNA reads as TGTGCCAGCAGCTTGACAGGGGGCCTGTACACCGGGGAGCTGTTTTTT.

This clone was counted a few times. The chain combines TRBV6-2 or TRBV6-3 with TRBJ1-2; D might be TRBD1 (5 bases). Germline loops: CDR1 MNHEY, CDR2 SVGEGT. The CDR3 is made up of 13 amino acids. Trimming shortened V by 2 bases and J by 7 bases, and 11 bases separated the two germline ends. The CDR3 coding sequence is TGTGCCAGCAGTTACGGCTCAGGGCTTGGCTACACCTTC. This gives the protein CASSYGSGLGYTF.

This chain uses TRBV3-1 (or the pseudogene TRBV3-2) with TRBJ1-1; D unresolved. The CDR3 extends over 14 amino acids. Germline CDR1 reads LGHDT; CDR2 reads YNNKEL (reference sequence). V shed 3 bases and J shed 0 bases, with 8 bases lying between them. The CDR3 DNA reads TGTGCCAGCAGCCATGTCGGGTTGAACACTGAAGCTTTCTTT. It encodes CASSHVGLNTEAFF.

The rearrangement uses TRBV2 and TRBJ1-2; 9 bases match TRBD1. J lost 7 bases, V lost 6 bases, and 9 bases had no gene match. This CDR3 region has 14 residues. Germline V gives CDR1 SNHLY, CDR2 FYNNEI. The CDR3 protein is CASRSTGGAFGYTF. The DNA for the CDR3 is TGTGCCAGCAGATCCACAGGGGGCGCTTTTGGCTACACCTTC.

V and J are TRBV9 and TRBJ2-5; 7 bases align to TRBD2. The CDR3 has 14 amino acids. Germline trimming cut 3 bases from V and 4 bases from J; bases unmatched to any gene: 6. Germline CDR1 and CDR2: SGDLS and YYNGEE. CDR3 amino acids: CASSARLAGETQYF. DNA for the CDR3: TGTGCCAGCAGCGCGAGACTAGCCGGAGAGACCCAGTACTTC.

The rearrangement uses TRBV16 and TRBJ1-2; D is ambiguous. CDR1 and CDR2 from the germline V gene are KGHSY and FQNENV. Trimming shortened V by 0 bases and J by 8 bases, and 16 bases separated the two germline ends. The CDR3 runs to 15 residues. CDR3 region: CASSQSGSKAGGYTF. The CDR3 DNA sequence: TGTGCCAGCAGCCAATCTGGATCAAAGGCGGGGGGCTACACCTTC.

This chain links TRBV25-1 with TRBJ2-7; 7 bases line up with TRBD2. The CDR3 has 17 amino acids. V was clipped by 1 base and J by 2 bases; unmatched bases: 11. The germline CDR1 and CDR2 sequences are MGHDK and SYGVNS. The CDR3 reads CASSESGRGQQTYEQYF. The CDR3 DNA follows: TGTGCCAGCAGTGAATCTGGGAGGGGTCAGCAAACCTACGAGCAGTACTTC.

The rearrangement joins TRBV7-2 to TRBJ1-4, with D hard to call. V shed 2 bases and J shed 4 bases, with 11 bases lying between them. The germline gives CDR1 SGHTA, CDR2 FQGNSA. This CDR3 has 15 amino acids. CDR3 protein: CASSLSRAGNEKLFF. The CDR3 coding sequence is TGTGCCAGCAGCTTATCGAGGGCGGGTAATGAAAAACTGTTTTTT.

This clone was detected a few times. The chain is built from TRBV19 and TRBJ1-5; the D gene is possibly TRBD1 (5 bases). The CDR3 loop spans 14 amino acids. Trimming removed 7 bases at V and 4 bases at J, with 14 bases between. CDR1 and CDR2 (germline): LNHDA, SQIVND (reference sequence). For the CDR3, the DNA is TGTGCCAGTAAGGGAGGCAGGGAAAATCAGCCCCAGCATTTT. Translation gives CASKGGRENQPQHF.